Listed below are T cell receptor beta chains from one sample, sequenced in a study of PD-L1 blockade in urothelial cancer. Sequencing used immunoSEQ multiplex PCR; TCRdb keeps in-frame clones, though not all of them. The sample has roughly 130,000 clones, about 88% seen once. The source was PBMCs, collected around atezolizumab (anti-PD-L1) treatment. All receptors come from a man aged 50 to 60 with urothelial cancer. The CDR3 runs from the conserved cysteine through the conserved F or W. D genes are given only for firm matches. A clone size is listed for some rows: how often the clone was seen (once, few, many), or a class if it is expanded.

V gene	J gene	D gene	clone size	CDR3 protein	CDR3 DNA
TRBV7-2	TRBJ2-7	TRBD2	.	CASSLGFKREGGEQYF	TGTGCCAGCAGCTTAGGATTTAAGCGGGAGGGGGGCGAGCAGTACTTC
TRBV5-4	TRBJ2-7	TRBD2	.	CASSPTWTSGRAIITYEQYF	TGTGCCAGCAGCCCTACTTGGACTAGCGGGAGGGCCATCATAACCTACGAGCAGTACTTC
TRBV6-5	TRBJ2-5	TRBD2	.	CASSYWKGTGGSQYF	TGTGCCAGCAGTTATTGGAAGGGGACCGGGGGGTCCCAGTACTTC
TRBV28	TRBJ1-2	.	.	CASSLWSGGSDYGYTF	TGTGCCAGCAGTTTATGGTCAGGTGGCTCCGACTATGGCTACACCTTC
TRBV11-2	TRBJ2-1	.	.	CASSLLPNEQFF	TGTGCCAGCAGCCTCCTCCCCAATGAGCAGTTCTTC
TRBV18	TRBJ2-7	.	.	CASSPVEANLYEQYF	TGTGCCAGCTCACCAGTTGAGGCCAACCTCTACGAGCAGTACTTC
TRBV12-5	TRBJ2-5	.	.	CASEGPNQETQYF	TGTGCTAGTGAGGGGCCGAACCAAGAGACCCAGTACTTC
TRBV28	TRBJ2-7	.	.	CASSIHNTDYEQYF	TGTGCCAGCAGCATACACAATACAGACTACGAGCAGTACTTC
TRBV5-4	TRBJ2-3	.	.	CASSWGRTDTQYF	TGTGCCAGCAGTTGGGGGCGCACAGATACGCAGTATTTT
TRBV15	TRBJ2-2	TRBD2	once	CATRGGFYTGELFF	TGTGCCACCCGGGGGGGATTTTACACCGGGGAGCTGTTTTTT
TRBV5-6	TRBJ2-2	TRBD2	.	CASSLVLAGPYTGELFF	TGTGCCAGCAGCTTGGTACTAGCGGGTCCGTACACCGGGGAGCTGTTTTTT
TRBV28	TRBJ2-1	.	.	CASRGTGSLVEQFF	TGTGCCAGCAGGGGGACTGGAAGTTTGGTTGAGCAGTTCTTC
TRBV27	TRBJ1-5	.	few	CASSAGINQPQHF	TGTGCCAGCAGCGCGGGGATCAATCAGCCCCAGCATTTT
TRBV18	TRBJ1-5	.	.	CASSPDRYQPQHF	TGTGCCAGCTCACCGGACAGATATCAGCCCCAGCATTTT
TRBV7-8	TRBJ1-1	.	.	CASSPQISGSEAFF	TGTGCCAGCAGCCCCCAGATATCAGGCTCTGAAGCTTTCTTT
TRBV4-1	TRBJ2-3	TRBD2	.	CASSQEAGTGIYTQYF	TGCGCCAGCAGCCAAGAAGCGGGGACCGGCATTTATACGCAGTATTTT